Only a few counts were recorded for the clone carrying this T cell receptor beta chain. In the source study's methods: Using reference gene primer amplification, nucleated cell counts were estimated. The data were produced by immunoSEQ multiplex PCR, yet TCRdb's version contains in-frame clones alone and is incomplete. V and J calls and clone size are as listed in that table; D and trimming were resolved from the DNA. The sample lists about 240,000 clones, roughly 82% occurring once. V lost 3 bases to trimming and J lost 9 bases; unmatched junction nucleotides: 8. The CDR3 extends over 15 amino acids. Per germline, CDR1 SEHNR and CDR2 FQNEAQ (reference sequence). This sample was taken from a study of blood T cell repertoires in COVID-19. Study background: T cells, B-cell-depleted T cells, or PBMCs supplied cDNA or gDNA.

The genes are TRBV7-9 and TRBJ1-4, with 9 nucleotides matching TRBD1. This clonotype was obtained from a man at least 80 years old with acute or convalescent COVID-19. The material sequenced was peripheral blood. This CDR3 reads CASSFRGQGEKKLFF. CDR3 bases: TGTGCCAGCAGCTTTAGGGGACAGGGAGAGAAAAAACTGTTTTTT.